Included here is one T cell receptor beta chain sequence, with context. The junction had 14 bases not matched to a gene; V was cut back by 5 bases and J by 7 bases. The CDR3 runs to 15 residues. Per the germline V gene, CDR1 is SGHRS and CDR2 is YFSETQ. TCRdb reprocessed the RT-PCR reads via MiXCR and lists one record per CDR3 protein. The sample has fewer than 600,000 distinct CDR3 sequences, less than 7.5% seen once. The data were taken from a study of response to subunit inactivated influenza vaccine. This clonotype originated in a man aged 45-69 years who received an inactivated influenza vaccine. The sequences come from PBMCs from blood, collected approximately 25 months after vaccination. The chain recombines TRBV5-1 with TRBJ2-7; 8 nucleotides match TRBD1. CDR3 coding DNA: TGCGCCAGCAGAACGACGGACAGGGAGAAAGGGGAGCAGTACTTC. It codes for CASRTTDREKGEQYF.